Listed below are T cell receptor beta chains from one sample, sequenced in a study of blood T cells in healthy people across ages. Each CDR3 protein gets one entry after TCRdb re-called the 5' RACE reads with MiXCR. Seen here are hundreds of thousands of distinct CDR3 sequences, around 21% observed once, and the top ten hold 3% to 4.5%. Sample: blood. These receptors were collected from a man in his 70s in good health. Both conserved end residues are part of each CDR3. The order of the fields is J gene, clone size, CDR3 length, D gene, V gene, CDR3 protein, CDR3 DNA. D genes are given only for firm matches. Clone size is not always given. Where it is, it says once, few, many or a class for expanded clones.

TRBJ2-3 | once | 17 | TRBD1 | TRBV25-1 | CASSSTSPDRATDTQYF | TGTGCCAGCAGTTCAACATCTCCCGACAGGGCCACAGATACGCAGTATTTT
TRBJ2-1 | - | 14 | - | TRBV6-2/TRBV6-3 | CASALKGSYNEQFF | TGTGCCAGCGCGCTTAAGGGCTCCTACAATGAGCAGTTCTTC
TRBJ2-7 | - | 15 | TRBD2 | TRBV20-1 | CSARETSGPAMEQYF | TGCAGTGCTAGAGAGACTAGCGGCCCTGCCATGGAGCAGTACTTC
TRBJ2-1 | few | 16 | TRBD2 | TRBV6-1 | CASRRSGTISYNEQFF | TGTGCCAGCAGGAGGAGCGGGACTATTTCCTACAATGAGCAGTTCTTC
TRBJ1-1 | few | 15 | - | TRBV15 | CATSPWGATHPEAFF | TGTGCCACCAGCCCCTGGGGGGCTACCCATCCTGAAGCTTTCTTT
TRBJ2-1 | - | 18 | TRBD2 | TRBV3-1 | CASSQDLGWTSAHNEQFF | TGTGCCAGCAGCCAAGATCTTGGGTGGACTAGCGCTCACAATGAGCAGTTCTTC
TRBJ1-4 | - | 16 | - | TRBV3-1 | CASSPRPDRRNEELFF | TGTGCCAGCAGCCCCAGGCCGGACAGACGGAATGAAGAACTGTTTTTT
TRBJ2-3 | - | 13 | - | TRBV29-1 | CSAPPGNTDTQYF | TGCAGCGCCCCCCCAGGCAACACAGATACGCAGTATTTT
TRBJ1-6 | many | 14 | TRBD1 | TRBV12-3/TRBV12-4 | CASSSGQNNSPLHF | TGTGCCAGCAGCTCGGGACAGAATAATTCACCCCTCCACTTT
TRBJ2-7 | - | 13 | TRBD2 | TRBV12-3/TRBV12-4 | CASSFGGAMEQYF | TGTGCCAGCAGTTTCGGGGGGGCCATGGAGCAGTACTTC
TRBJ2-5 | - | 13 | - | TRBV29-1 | CSVERTPGGEQYF | TGCAGCGTTGAGAGGACCCCCGGGGGAGAGCAGTACTTC
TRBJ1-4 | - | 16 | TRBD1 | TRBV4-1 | CASSQDWRQGSEKLFF | TGCGCCAGCAGCCAAGATTGGAGACAGGGAAGTGAAAAACTGTTTTTT
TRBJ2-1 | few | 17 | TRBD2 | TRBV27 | CASSSWTSGILYNEQFF | TGTGCCAGCAGTTCGTGGACTAGCGGGATCCTCTACAATGAGCAGTTCTTC
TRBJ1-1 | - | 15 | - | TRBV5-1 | CASSLWWQGNTEAFF | TGCGCCAGCAGCTTGTGGTGGCAGGGGAACACTGAAGCTTTCTTT
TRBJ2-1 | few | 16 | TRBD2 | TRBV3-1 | CASTRGLARLAGEQFF | TGTGCCAGCACGAGAGGACTAGCGCGCCTTGCGGGTGAGCAGTTCTTC
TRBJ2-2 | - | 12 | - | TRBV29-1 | CSVVLRTGELFF | TGCAGCGTTGTTCTTCGCACCGGGGAGCTGTTTTTT
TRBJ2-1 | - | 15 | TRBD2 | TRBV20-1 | CSARDPSGRVDEQFF | TGCAGTGCTAGAGATCCTAGCGGGAGGGTCGATGAGCAGTTCTTC
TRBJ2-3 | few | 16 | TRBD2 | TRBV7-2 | CASSTLASAFTDTQYF | TGTGCCAGCAGCACACTAGCGAGCGCTTTCACGGATACGCAGTATTTT
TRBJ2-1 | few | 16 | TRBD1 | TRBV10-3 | CAIRDLGQGVGNEQFF | TGTGCCATCAGGGACTTGGGACAGGGGGTGGGCAATGAGCAGTTCTTC
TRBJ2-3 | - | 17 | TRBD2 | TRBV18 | CASSPSGTSDFTDTQYF | TGTGCCAGCTCACCCTCCGGGACTAGTGATTTCACAGATACGCAGTATTTT
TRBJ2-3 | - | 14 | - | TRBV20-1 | CSAPIGWSTDTQYF | TGCAGTGCTCCTATAGGGTGGAGCACAGATACGCAGTATTTT
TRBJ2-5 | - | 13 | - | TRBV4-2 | CASSQTTTETQYF | TGTGCCAGCAGCCAAACAACTACAGAGACCCAGTACTTC
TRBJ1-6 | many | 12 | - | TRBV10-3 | CAISEANSPLHF | TGTGCCATCAGTGAGGCCAATTCACCCCTCCACTTT
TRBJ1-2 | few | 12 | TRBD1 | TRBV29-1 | CSVTGSNYGHTF | TGCAGCGTGACAGGGTCTAACTATGGCCACACCTTC
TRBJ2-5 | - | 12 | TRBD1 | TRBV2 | CASSLDRAGSYF | TGTGCCAGCAGCCTGGACAGGGCAGGGTCGTACTTC
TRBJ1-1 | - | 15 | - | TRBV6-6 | CASTHSRGRNTEAFF | TGTGCCAGCACCCACTCCCGGGGCCGGAACACTGAAGCTTTCTTT
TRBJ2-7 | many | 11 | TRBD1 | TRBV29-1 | CSGRDSYEQYF | TGCAGCGGTCGGGACAGCTACGAGCAGTACTTC
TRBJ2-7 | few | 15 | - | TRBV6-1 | CASSEGLGIGVEQYF | TGTGCCAGCAGTGAAGGCCTGGGAATCGGTGTCGAGCAGTACTTC
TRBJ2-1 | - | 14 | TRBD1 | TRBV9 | CASSMGQAYNEQFF | TGTGCCAGCAGCATGGGACAGGCCTACAATGAGCAGTTCTTC
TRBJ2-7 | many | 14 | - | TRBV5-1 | CASSLAPEVYEQYF | TGCGCCAGCAGCTTGGCTCCGGAGGTCTACGAGCAGTACTTC
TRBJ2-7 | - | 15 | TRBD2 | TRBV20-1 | CSAEGLAGASYEQYF | TGCAGTGCGGAGGGACTAGCGGGGGCCTCCTACGAGCAGTACTTC
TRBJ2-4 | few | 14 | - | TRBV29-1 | CSVEVPGSGNIQYF | TGCAGCGTTGAAGTCCCCGGGAGCGGTAACATTCAGTACTTC
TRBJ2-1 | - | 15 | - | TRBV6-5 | CASRAIPPSGNEQFF | TGTGCCAGCAGGGCCATACCTCCCTCGGGGAATGAGCAGTTCTTC
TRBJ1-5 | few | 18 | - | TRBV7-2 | CASSLAYAAGISNQPQHF | TGTGCCAGCAGCTTAGCATACGCGGCAGGGATTAGCAATCAGCCCCAGCATTTT
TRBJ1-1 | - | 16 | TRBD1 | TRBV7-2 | CASSLGGTGGTSEAFF | TGCGCCAGCAGCTTAGGGGGGACAGGGGGAACTTCTGAAGCTTTCTTT
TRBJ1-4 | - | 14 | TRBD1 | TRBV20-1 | CSASRQGSDEKLFF | TGCAGTGCTAGCCGACAGGGATCGGATGAAAAACTGTTTTTT
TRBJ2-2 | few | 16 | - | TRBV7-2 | CASRGAPGANTGELFF | TGTGCCAGCAGAGGAGCCCCGGGGGCGAACACCGGGGAGCTGTTTTTT
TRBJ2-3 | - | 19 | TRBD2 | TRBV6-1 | CASSEAVGLAGLGPDTQYF | TGTGCCAGCAGTGAAGCGGTTGGACTAGCGGGTTTGGGGCCAGATACGCAGTATTTT
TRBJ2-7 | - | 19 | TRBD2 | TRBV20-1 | CSASPVPGLAGGNGYEQYF | TGCAGTGCTAGTCCGGTTCCGGGACTAGCGGGAGGTAACGGCTACGAGCAGTACTTC
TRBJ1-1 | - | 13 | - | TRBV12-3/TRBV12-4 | CASSDYQGTEAFF | TGTGCCAGCAGTGACTACCAGGGGACTGAAGCTTTCTTT
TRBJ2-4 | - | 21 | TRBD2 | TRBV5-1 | CASSDLGTAGTSESRKNIQYF | TGCGCCAGCAGCGATTTAGGGACAGCCGGGACTAGCGAATCGCGGAAAAACATTCAGTACTTC